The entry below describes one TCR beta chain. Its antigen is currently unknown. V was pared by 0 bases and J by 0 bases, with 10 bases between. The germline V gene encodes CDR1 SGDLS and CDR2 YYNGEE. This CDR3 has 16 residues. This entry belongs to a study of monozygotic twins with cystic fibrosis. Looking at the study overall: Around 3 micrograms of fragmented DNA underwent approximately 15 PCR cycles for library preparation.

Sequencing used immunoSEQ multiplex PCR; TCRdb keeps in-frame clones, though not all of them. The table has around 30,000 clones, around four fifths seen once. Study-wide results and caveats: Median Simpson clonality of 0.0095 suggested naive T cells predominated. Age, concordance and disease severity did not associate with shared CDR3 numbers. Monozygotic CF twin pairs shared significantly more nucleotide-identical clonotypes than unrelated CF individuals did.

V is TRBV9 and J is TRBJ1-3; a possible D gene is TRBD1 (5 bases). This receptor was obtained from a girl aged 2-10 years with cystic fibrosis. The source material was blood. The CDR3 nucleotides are TGTGCCAGCAGCGTAGCCGGGGGGGGCTCTGGAAACACCATATATTTT. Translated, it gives CASSVAGGGSGNTIYF.